The rows below give T cell receptor beta chains drawn from one sample of a study of T-cell reconstitution after alpha-beta-depleted transplantation in children. TCRdb independently ran MiXCR on the PCR reads; one entry per CDR3 protein. The table includes some 290,000 distinct CDR3 sequences, around 25% detected once. Specimen: PBMCs, mostly from graft donor cells, collected 180 days after TCRalphabeta/CD19-depleted stem cell transplant. All receptors come from a male patient between 5 and 17 years old who had a stem cell transplant for acute lymphoblastic leukemia, so the T cells may come from the graft donor. The CDR3 runs from the conserved cysteine through the conserved F or W. The D gene is left open where the match is weak. Clone sizes are given selectively: once, few, many, or a class where the clone is expanded.

size	length	D	J	V	CDR3	DNA
few	16	TRBD2	TRBJ2-4	TRBV10-2	CASSWTSGIAKNIQYF	TGCGCCAGCAGCTGGACTAGCGGGATAGCCAAAAACATTCAGTACTTC
few	16	-	TRBJ2-2	TRBV12-3/TRBV12-4	CASSLATGTATGELFF	TGTGCCAGCAGTTTAGCGACCGGGACGGCAACCGGGGAGCTGTTTTTT
-	19	TRBD1	TRBJ1-5	TRBV6-2/TRBV6-3	CASSYELRTGRISNQPQHF	TGTGCCAGCAGTTACGAACTTCGGACAGGGAGAATTAGCAATCAGCCCCAGCATTTT
many	16	TRBD2	TRBJ2-5	TRBV7-6	CASSLGGLAGAETQYF	TGTGCCAGCAGCCTCGGGGGACTAGCGGGAGCGGAGACCCAGTACTTC
many	14	TRBD1	TRBJ2-7	TRBV29-1	CSVNTGTGGYEQYF	TGCAGCGTCAATACCGGGACAGGGGGCTACGAGCAGTACTTC
once	17	TRBD2	TRBJ2-1	TRBV6-5	CASSSLAGGEGYNEQFF	TGTGCCAGCAGTTCCCTAGCGGGAGGAGAGGGGTACAATGAGCAGTTCTTC
few	15	TRBD1	TRBJ1-2	TRBV29-1	CSVESSGGTYYGYTF	TGCAGCGTGGAATCTTCAGGGGGTACTTACTATGGCTACACCTTC
-	15	-	TRBJ1-5	TRBV4-1	CASSLWTAINQPQHF	TGCGCCAGCAGTCTTTGGACGGCTATTAATCAGCCCCAGCATTTT
few	12	-	TRBJ2-7	TRBV29-1	CSAGDSSYEQYF	TGCAGCGCGGGGGACAGTTCCTACGAGCAGTACTTC
-	12	-	TRBJ1-1	TRBV29-1	CSVGRMNIEAFF	TGCAGCGTTGGACGCATGAACATTGAAGCTTTCTTT
few	12	-	TRBJ2-1	TRBV12-3/TRBV12-4	CASSFLGREQFF	TGTGCCAGCAGTTTTCTGGGTCGCGAGCAGTTCTTC
-	15	-	TRBJ2-7	TRBV11-2	CASSPTGLLAYEQYF	TGTGCCAGCAGTCCGACAGGCCTTCTTGCCTACGAGCAGTACTTC
-	12	-	TRBJ2-3	TRBV10-3	CAIKGDTDTQYF	TGTGCCATTAAGGGCGACACAGATACGCAGTATTTT
few	18	-	TRBJ2-6	TRBV5-6	CASSLQVFFFSGANVLTF	TGTGCCAGCAGCTTACAGGTTTTCTTTTTCTCTGGGGCCAACGTCCTGACTTTC
few	13	-	TRBJ2-7	TRBV12-3/TRBV12-4	CASSTGTQYEQYF	TGTGCCAGCAGCACCGGGACACAGTACGAGCAGTACTTC
few	14	TRBD1	TRBJ2-3	TRBV27	CASNLDRSTDTQYF	TGTGCCAGCAACCTGGACAGGAGCACAGATACGCAGTATTTT
few	14	-	TRBJ2-3	TRBV12-3/TRBV12-4	CASSPQTRGDTQYF	TGTGCCAGCAGTCCTCAAACTCGGGGAGATACGCAGTATTTT
few	15	TRBD1	TRBJ1-1	TRBV7-9	CASSSWGQGGDEAFF	TGTGCCAGCAGCTCCTGGGGACAGGGGGGGGATGAAGCTTTCTTT
few	12	-	TRBJ2-4	TRBV7-6	CASSRGENIQYF	TGTGCCAGCAGCAGGGGCGAAAACATTCAGTACTTC
-	15	-	TRBJ1-2	TRBV5-6	CASREGTLANYGYTF	TGTGCCAGCAGGGAGGGGACCCTAGCTAACTATGGCTACACCTTC
few	14	TRBD2	TRBJ2-2	TRBV29-1	CSVAGGPNTGELFF	TGCAGCGTTGCGGGGGGGCCGAACACCGGGGAGCTGTTTTTT
few	13	-	TRBJ2-5	TRBV11-2	CASSPGASETQYF	TGTGCCAGCAGCCCCGGGGCATCGGAGACCCAGTACTTC
few	16	-	TRBJ2-5	TRBV20-1	CSALGGDSFVKETQYF	TGCAGTGCTTTAGGGGGGGATAGCTTTGTAAAAGAGACCCAGTACTTC
few	19	TRBD1	TRBJ2-2	TRBV11-1	CASSMIQGAPTPNTGELFF	TGTGCCAGCAGCATGATCCAGGGGGCCCCTACTCCGAACACCGGGGAGCTGTTTTTT
few	13	-	TRBJ2-3	TRBV10-3	CAIRGVSTDTQYF	TGTGCCATCAGGGGGGTAAGCACAGATACGCAGTATTTT